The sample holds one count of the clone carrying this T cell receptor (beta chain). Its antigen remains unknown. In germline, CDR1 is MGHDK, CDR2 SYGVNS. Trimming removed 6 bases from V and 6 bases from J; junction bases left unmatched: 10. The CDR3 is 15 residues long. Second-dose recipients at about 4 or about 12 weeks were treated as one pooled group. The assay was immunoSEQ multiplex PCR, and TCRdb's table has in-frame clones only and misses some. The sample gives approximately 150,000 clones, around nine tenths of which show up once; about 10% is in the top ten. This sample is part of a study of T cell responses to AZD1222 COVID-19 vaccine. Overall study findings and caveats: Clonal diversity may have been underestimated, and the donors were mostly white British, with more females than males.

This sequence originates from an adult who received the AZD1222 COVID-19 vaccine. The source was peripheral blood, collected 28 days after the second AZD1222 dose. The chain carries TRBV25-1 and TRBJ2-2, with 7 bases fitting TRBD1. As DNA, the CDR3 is TGTGCCAGCAGCGCTACAGGGGTACGGGCCGGGGAGCTGTTTTTT. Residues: CASSATGVRAGELFF.